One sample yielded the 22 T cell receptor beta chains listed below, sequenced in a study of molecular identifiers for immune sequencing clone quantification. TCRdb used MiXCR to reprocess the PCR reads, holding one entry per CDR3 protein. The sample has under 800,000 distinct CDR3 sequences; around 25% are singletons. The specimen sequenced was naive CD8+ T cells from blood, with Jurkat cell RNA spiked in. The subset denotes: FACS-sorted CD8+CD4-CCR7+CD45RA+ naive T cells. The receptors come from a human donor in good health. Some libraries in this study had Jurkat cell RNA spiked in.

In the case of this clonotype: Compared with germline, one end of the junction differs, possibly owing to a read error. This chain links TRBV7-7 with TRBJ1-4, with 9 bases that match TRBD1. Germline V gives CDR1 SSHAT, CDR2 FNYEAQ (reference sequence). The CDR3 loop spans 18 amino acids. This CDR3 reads CDSSLVRRGQGLNEKLFF. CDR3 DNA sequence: TGTGACAGCAGCTTAGTTCGACGTGGACAGGGGCTGAATGAAAAACTGTTTTTT.

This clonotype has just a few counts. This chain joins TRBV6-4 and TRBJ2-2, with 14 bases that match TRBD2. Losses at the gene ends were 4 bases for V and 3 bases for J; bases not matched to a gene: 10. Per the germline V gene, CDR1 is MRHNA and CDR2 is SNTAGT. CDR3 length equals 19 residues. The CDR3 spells CASSVSGTSGGRDTGELFF. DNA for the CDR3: TGTGCCAGCAGTGTTTCTGGGACTAGCGGGGGCCGGGACACCGGGGAGCTGTTTTTT.

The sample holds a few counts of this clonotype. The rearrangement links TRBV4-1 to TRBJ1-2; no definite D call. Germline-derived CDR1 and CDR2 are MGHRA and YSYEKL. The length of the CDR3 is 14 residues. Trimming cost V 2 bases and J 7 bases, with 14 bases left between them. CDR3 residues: CASSQTLGEFGYTF. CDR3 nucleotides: TGCGCCAGCAGCCAAACCCTCGGCGAGTTTGGCTACACCTTC.

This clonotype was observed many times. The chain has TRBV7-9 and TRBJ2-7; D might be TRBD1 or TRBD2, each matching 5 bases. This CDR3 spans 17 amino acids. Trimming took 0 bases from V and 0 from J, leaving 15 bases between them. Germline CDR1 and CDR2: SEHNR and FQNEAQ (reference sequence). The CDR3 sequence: CASSLAGGTESSYEQYF. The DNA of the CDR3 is TGTGCCAGCAGCTTAGCCGGTGGGACGGAGAGCTCCTACGAGCAGTACTTC.

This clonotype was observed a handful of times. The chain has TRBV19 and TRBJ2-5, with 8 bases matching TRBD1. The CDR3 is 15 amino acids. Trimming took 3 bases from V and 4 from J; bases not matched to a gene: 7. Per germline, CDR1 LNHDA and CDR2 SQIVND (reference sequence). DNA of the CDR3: TGTGCCAGTAGTATTTGGGACAGGAATGGAGAGACCCAGTACTTC. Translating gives CASSIWDRNGETQYF.

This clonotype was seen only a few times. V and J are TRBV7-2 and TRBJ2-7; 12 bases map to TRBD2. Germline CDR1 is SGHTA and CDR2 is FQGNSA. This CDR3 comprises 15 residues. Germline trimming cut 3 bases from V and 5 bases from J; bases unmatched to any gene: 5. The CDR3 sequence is CASSLGTSGSDEQYF. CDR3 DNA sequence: TGTGCCAGCAGCTTGGGGACTAGCGGGTCCGACGAGCAGTACTTC.

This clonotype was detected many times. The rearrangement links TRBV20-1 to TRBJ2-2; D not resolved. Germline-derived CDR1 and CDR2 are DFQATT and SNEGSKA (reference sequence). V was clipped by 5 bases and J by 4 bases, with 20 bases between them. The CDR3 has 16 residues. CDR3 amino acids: CSAARRWGSGTGELFF. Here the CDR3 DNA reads TGCAGTGCTGCCCGGCGGTGGGGTTCGGGCACCGGGGAGCTGTTTTTT.

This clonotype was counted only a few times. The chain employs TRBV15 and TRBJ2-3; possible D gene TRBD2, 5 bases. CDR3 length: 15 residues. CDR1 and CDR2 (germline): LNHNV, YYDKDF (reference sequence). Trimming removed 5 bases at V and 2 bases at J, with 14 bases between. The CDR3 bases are TGTGCCACCAGCCAATATACCGGGATCACAGATACGCAGTATTTT. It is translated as CATSQYTGITDTQYF.

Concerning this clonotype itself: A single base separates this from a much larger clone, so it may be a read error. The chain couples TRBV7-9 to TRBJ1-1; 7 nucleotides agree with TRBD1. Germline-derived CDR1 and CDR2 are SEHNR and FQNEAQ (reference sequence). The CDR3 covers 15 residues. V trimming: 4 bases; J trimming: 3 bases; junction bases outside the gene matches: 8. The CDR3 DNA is TGTGCCAGCAGCTCAGCGCAGGGGGTCGACACTGAAGCTTTCTTT. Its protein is CASSSAQGVDTEAFF.

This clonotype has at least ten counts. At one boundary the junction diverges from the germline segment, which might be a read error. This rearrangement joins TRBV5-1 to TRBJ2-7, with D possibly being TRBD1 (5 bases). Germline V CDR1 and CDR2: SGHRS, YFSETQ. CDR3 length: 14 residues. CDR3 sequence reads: CASSQGQGRDEQYF. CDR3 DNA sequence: TGTGCCAGCAGCCAAGGCCAGGGCAGGGACGAGCAGTACTTC.

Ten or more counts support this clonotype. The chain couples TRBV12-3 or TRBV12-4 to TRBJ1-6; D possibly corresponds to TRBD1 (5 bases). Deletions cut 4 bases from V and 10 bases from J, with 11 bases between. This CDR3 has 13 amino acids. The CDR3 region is CASSSDTVSPLHF. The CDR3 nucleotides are TGTGCCAGCAGTTCGGACACGGTCTCACCCCTCCACTTT.

CDR3 region: CAINGDRLAQSTDTQYF. The CDR3 nucleotides read TGTGCCATCAATGGGGACCGACTAGCGCAAAGCACAGATACGCAGTATTTT. The chain joins TRBV10-3 to TRBJ2-3; 8 bases fit TRBD2. In germline, CDR1 is ENHRY, CDR2 SYGVKD. V lost 7 bases, J lost 0 bases, and 12 bases stayed unmatched. CDR3 length: 17 amino acids.

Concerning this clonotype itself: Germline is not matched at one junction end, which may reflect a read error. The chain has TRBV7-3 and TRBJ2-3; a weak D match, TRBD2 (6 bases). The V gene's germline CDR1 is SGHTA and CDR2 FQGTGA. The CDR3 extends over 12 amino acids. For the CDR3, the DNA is TGTGGCAGCGGAGGGTCCACAGATACGCAGTATTTT. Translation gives CGSGGSTDTQYF.

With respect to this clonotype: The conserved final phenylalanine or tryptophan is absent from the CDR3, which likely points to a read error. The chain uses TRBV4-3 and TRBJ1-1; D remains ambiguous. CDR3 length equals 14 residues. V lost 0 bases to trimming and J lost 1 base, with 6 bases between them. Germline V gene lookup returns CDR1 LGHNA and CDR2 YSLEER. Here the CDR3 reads CASSQDSGNTEAFS. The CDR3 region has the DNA TGCGCCAGCAGCCAAGATTCAGGGAACACTGAAGCTTTCTCT.

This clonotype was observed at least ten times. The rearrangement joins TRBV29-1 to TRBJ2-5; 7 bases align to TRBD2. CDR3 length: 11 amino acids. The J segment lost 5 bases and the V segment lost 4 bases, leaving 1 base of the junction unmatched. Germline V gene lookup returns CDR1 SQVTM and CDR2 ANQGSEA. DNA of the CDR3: TGCAGCGTTGCGGGGGGTGAGACCCAGTACTTC. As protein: CSVAGGETQYF.

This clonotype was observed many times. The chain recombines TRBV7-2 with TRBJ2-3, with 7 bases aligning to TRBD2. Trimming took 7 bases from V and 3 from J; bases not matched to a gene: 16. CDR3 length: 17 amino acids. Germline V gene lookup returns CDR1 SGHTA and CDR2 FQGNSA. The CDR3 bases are TGTGCCAGCAAAACGACCTCAGCGGGGCCCATTACAGATACGCAGTATTTT. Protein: CASKTTSAGPITDTQYF.

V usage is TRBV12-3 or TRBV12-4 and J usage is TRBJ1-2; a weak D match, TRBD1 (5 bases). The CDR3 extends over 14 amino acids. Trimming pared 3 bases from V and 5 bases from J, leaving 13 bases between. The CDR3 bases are TGTGCCAGCAGTTTGTTCCTACAGGATTATGGCTACACCTTC. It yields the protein CASSLFLQDYGYTF.

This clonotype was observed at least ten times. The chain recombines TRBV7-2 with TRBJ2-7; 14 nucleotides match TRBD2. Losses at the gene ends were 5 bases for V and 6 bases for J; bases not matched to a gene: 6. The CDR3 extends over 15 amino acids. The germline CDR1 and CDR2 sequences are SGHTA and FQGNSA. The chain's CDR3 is CASSVTSGGASEQYF. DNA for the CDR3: TGTGCCAGCAGCGTGACTAGCGGGGGGGCGAGCGAGCAGTACTTC.

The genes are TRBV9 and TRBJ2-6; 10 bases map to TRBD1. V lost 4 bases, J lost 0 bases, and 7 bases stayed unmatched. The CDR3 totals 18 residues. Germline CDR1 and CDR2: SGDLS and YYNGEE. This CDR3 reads CASSPRDRGFSGANVLTF. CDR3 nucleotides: TGTGCCAGCAGCCCCCGGGACAGGGGTTTCTCTGGGGCCAACGTCCTGACTTTC.

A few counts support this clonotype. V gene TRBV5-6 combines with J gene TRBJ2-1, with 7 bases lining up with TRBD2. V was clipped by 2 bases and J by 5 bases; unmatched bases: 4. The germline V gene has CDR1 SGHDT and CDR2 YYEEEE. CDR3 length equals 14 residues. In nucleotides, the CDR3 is TGTGCCAGCAGCTTAGGACTAGGGGACAATGAGCAGTTCTTC. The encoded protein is CASSLGLGDNEQFF. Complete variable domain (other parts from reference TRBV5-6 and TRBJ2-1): DAGVTQSPTHLIKTRGQQVTLRCSPKSGHDTVSWYQQALGQGPQFIFQYYEEEERQRGNFPDRFSGHQFPNYSSELNVNALLLGDSALYLCASSLGLGDNEQFFGPGTRLTVL.

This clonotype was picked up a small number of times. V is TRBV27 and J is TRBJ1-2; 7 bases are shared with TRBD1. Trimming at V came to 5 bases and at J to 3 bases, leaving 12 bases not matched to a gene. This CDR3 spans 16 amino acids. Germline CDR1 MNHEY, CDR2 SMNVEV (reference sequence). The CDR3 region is CASSLSNRQGYYGYTF. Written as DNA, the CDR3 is TGTGCCAGCAGTCTCTCTAATAGACAGGGTTACTATGGCTACACCTTC.

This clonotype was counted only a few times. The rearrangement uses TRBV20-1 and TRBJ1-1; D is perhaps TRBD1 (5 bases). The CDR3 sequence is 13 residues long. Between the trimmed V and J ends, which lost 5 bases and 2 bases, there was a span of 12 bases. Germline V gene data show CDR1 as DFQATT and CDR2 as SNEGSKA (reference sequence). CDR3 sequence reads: CSALTETNTEAFF. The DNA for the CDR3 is TGCAGTGCTTTGACAGAGACAAACACTGAAGCTTTCTTT.